The 7 T cell receptor beta chains below all came from one sample that was sequenced in a study of cytomegalovirus exposure and HLA in healthy donors. Use of 60 Vbeta and 13 Jbeta primers characterized the PCR. Some clones are missing from TCRdb's copy, which holds only in-frame ones; the method was immunoSEQ multiplex PCR. This sample yields 100,000 to 150,000 clones, of which 74% are seen a single time; 5.5% to 7.5% belongs to the top ten. The source material was PBMCs. The receptor set was obtained from a woman between 50 and 59 years old in good health and CMV-seropositive.

The rearrangement links TRBV27 to TRBJ1-5, with a possible D match to TRBD1 (5 bases). V gave up 1 base and J gave up 4 bases, with 14 bases separating them. The V gene's germline CDR1 is MNHEY and CDR2 SMNVEV (reference sequence). The length of the CDR3 is 16 residues. In nucleotides, the CDR3 is TGTGCCAGCAGTTTATATTGGGGCTCTGGAAATCAGCCCCAGCATTTT. The encoded protein is CASSLYWGSGNQPQHF.

V gene TRBV27 combines with J gene TRBJ1-4; TRBD1 matches 9 bases. Germline CDR1 reads MNHEY; CDR2 reads SMNVEV (reference sequence). J was trimmed by 4 bases and V by 6 bases; bases with no gene match: 6. This CDR3 is built from 15 residues. The CDR3 loop reads CASRRKGQGNEKLFF. Here the CDR3 DNA reads TGTGCCAGCAGGCGGAAGGGACAGGGTAATGAAAAACTGTTTTTT.

The rearrangement uses TRBV2 and TRBJ2-7, with D possibly being TRBD2 (6 bases). Trimming removed 10 bases at V and 1 base at J, with 11 bases between. Germline V gives CDR1 SNHLY, CDR2 FYNNEI. The CDR3 runs 12 residues. This CDR3 is CATGVQSYEQYF. CDR3 in DNA: TGTGCCACGGGGGTACAGTCCTACGAGCAGTACTTC.

The chain employs TRBV4-1 and TRBJ2-2, with 8 bases that match TRBD2. CDR1 MGHRA and CDR2 YSYEKL come from the germline V gene. This CDR3 is built from 20 residues. Trimming at V came to 0 bases and at J to 2 bases, leaving 14 bases not matched to a gene. CDR3 loop: CASSQDLSAAGAGNTGELFF. CDR3 nucleotides: TGCGCCAGCAGCCAAGATCTTTCCGCAGCGGGGGCCGGCAACACCGGGGAGCTGTTTTTT.

The V and J genes are TRBV29-1 and TRBJ2-5; 7 bases fit TRBD1. V lost 4 bases and J lost 5; bases outside the gene matches: 13. From germline, CDR1 is SQVTM and CDR2 ANQGSEA. The CDR3 sequence is 15 residues long. CDR3: CSVGFGTETGETQYF. The CDR3 DNA sequence: TGCAGCGTTGGGTTCGGGACAGAAACTGGGGAGACCCAGTACTTC.

V usage is TRBV4-3 and J usage is TRBJ2-3; TRBD2 aligns across 9 bases. V shed 0 bases and J 10 bases; nucleotides not matched to a gene: 17. The CDR3 covers 18 residues. Germline CDR1 LGHNA, CDR2 YSLEER. The CDR3 DNA sequence: TGCGCCAGCAGCCAAGATATAATGGCGGGGGGGCCGGGAAGGGCGCAGTATTTT. It encodes CASSQDIMAGGPGRAQYF.

The rearrangement joins TRBV5-6 to TRBJ2-1; 7 bases map to TRBD1. The trim removed 6 bases at V and 4 bases at J, leaving 16 bases unmatched. The germline CDR1 and CDR2 sequences are SGHDT and YYEEEE. The CDR3 spans 17 residues. The CDR3 nucleotides read TGTGCCAGCAACCTACCTCAGGGGGAAGATGTTTACAATGAGCAGTTCTTC. Protein sequence: CASNLPQGEDVYNEQFF.